By share, the clone carrying this TCR beta chain counts as medium-sized. What it recognizes is unknown. Trimming took 6 bases from V and 2 from J; bases not matched to a gene: 10. Germline V CDR1 and CDR2: DFQATT, SNEGSKA (reference sequence). This CDR3 has 15 amino acids. This entry is derived from a study of circulating CD8 cells and anti-PD-1 response in melanoma. As for the study in general: Non-responders showed stable or progressive disease; responders showed complete or partial response. General observations from the study: Diversity ranked highest in DNEG and lowest in TIGIT subsets. Expanded sorted subsets were checked for tumor reactivity using peptides. At M1, fewer than 8% of TRB clonotypes appeared in multiple subsets.

Live CD3+CD8+TCRalphabeta+ cells were sorted into four subsets by PD-1 and/or TIGIT. The QIAseq Immune Repertoire TCR panel built the libraries from roughly 15 ng of total RNA. From the reads, TCRdb called clonotypes with MiXCR, one entry per CDR3 protein. The sample has over 200 distinct CDR3 sequences, around 5.8% seen once. The rearrangement links TRBV20-1 to TRBJ2-7, with 10 positions matching TRBD1. The sequence came from a human donor with melanoma. The specimen comprised CD8+ T cells from PBMCs, sampled at baseline or after one month of anti-PD-1 therapy (not recorded which). The DNA for the CDR3 is TGCAGTGCGCCCCTACCGGGACAGGGGACCTACGAGCAGTACTTC. Encoded protein: CSAPLPGQGTYEQYF.